These 18 T cell receptor beta chains were all obtained from the same sample, sequenced in a study of shared clonotypes between healthy human individuals. Profiled with immunoSEQ multiplex PCR; TCRdb holds only in-frame clones, not every one. The table lists more than 2 million clones, about 95% of them singletons. Positive CCR7 selection of CD45RO-negative cells yielded the naive CD8 cells, and terminally differentiated effector memory CD45RA+ cells were excluded. The specimen was naive CD8+ T cells sorted from blood. The receptors were sampled from a man aged 18 to 29 in good health.

This clone was detected only once. CDR3 protein: CSVLGTEFTNEQFF. CDR3 bases: TGCAGCGTACTCGGGACAGAATTCACCAATGAGCAGTTCTTC. The chain couples TRBV29-1 to TRBJ2-1; 7 bases map to TRBD1. J was trimmed by 6 bases and V by 6 bases; bases with no gene match: 11. The CDR3 consists of 14 residues. The germline V gene encodes CDR1 SQVTM and CDR2 ANQGSEA.

This chain joins TRBV12-2 and TRBJ1-5; TRBD1 reflects the table's D call only, with no check against the DNA. TRBV12-2 is a pseudogene segment. This CDR3 comprises 17 residues. The CDR3 here is CASRSAGDRGSNQPQHF. The CDR3, as DNA: TGTGCAAGTCGCTCAGCCGGAGACAGGGGAAGCAATCAGCCCCAGCATTTT.

This chain connects TRBV11-2 to TRBJ2-1, with TRBD2 matching over 8 bases. V shed 5 bases and J 4 bases; nucleotides not matched to a gene: 7. Looked up from germline, CDR1 is SGHAT and CDR2 is FQNNGV. The CDR3 is 15 amino acids. CDR3 region: CASSTPGLGYNEQFF. In nucleotides, the CDR3 is TGTGCCAGCAGCACCCCGGGACTAGGTTACAATGAGCAGTTCTTC.

The chain carries TRBV6-5 and TRBJ2-1, with TRBD1 matching 7 bases. The CDR3 totals 15 residues. J gave up 0 bases and V 4 bases, and 3 bases lay outside the gene matches. Germline V gives CDR1 MNHEY, CDR2 SVGAGI. The chain's CDR3 is CASSSDRASYNEQFF. DNA for the CDR3: TGTGCCAGCAGTTCCGACAGGGCCTCCTACAATGAGCAGTTCTTC.

The chain couples TRBV4-1 to TRBJ2-5; no clear D. The ends were cut back, 4 bases at V and 2 bases at J, with 11 bases in the middle. Germline CDR1 and CDR2: MGHRA and YSYEKL. This CDR3 is built from 14 residues. The CDR3 here is CASSPRTDQETQYF. CDR3 in DNA: TGCGCCAGCAGCCCGAGGACGGATCAAGAGACCCAGTACTTC.

The CDR3 nucleotides are TGTGCCAGCAGAGACCAACTGAGTGCGTCCTACAATGAGCAGTTCTTC. Its protein is CASRDQLSASYNEQFF. The gene calls are TRBV27 and TRBJ2-1; D is ambiguous. The CDR3 length is 16 residues. Trimming removed 6 bases from V and 1 base from J, with 16 bases in between. Looked up from germline, CDR1 is MNHEY and CDR2 is SMNVEV (reference sequence).

V is TRBV7-9 and J is TRBJ2-1, with 9 bases matching TRBD2. Germline loops: CDR1 SEHNR, CDR2 FQNEAQ (reference sequence). This CDR3 is built from 15 residues. With 1 base clipped from V and 6 bases from J, the junction kept 4 bases outside the gene matches. Written as DNA, the CDR3 is TGTGCCAGCAGCTTAGTCTCGCGGGAGGGCAATGAGCAGTTCTTC. Translation: CASSLVSREGNEQFF. Using reference TRBV7-9 and TRBJ2-1 for the parts outside the CDR3, the full variable domain is DTGVSQNPRHKITKRGQNVTFRCDPISEHNRLYWYRQTLGQGPEFLTYFQNEAQLEKSRLLSDRFSAERPKGSFSTLEIQRTEQGDSAMYLCASSLVSREGNEQFFGPGTRLTVL.

The J gene is TRBJ1-4, the V gene TRBV6-5, with a tentative D call TRBD1 (5 bases). Germline CDR1 reads MNHEY; CDR2 reads SVGAGI. Trimming cost V 4 bases and J 6 bases, with 12 bases left between them. The CDR3 is made up of 14 amino acids. The CDR3 nucleotides read TGTGCCAGCAGTTTTGGGGGGGAGGATGAAAAACTGTTTTTT. Amino acids: CASSFGGEDEKLFF.

This rearrangement joins TRBV7-9 to TRBJ2-3; D might be TRBD2 (6 bases). The CDR3 contains 15 residues. Germline assignment: CDR1 SEHNR and CDR2 FQNEAQ (reference sequence). Trimming stripped 4 bases from V and 4 bases from J, with 15 bases between. CDR3 loop: CASSSPVGEADTQYF. CDR3 coding DNA: TGTGCCAGCAGCTCCCCGGTAGGGGAGGCAGATACGCAGTATTTT.

This clone has a single count. The genes are TRBV4-1 and TRBJ2-3; possible D gene TRBD1, 6 bases. This CDR3 is built from 15 residues. The V gene's germline CDR1 is MGHRA and CDR2 YSYEKL. Trimming cost V 4 bases and J 3 bases, with 14 bases left between them. This CDR3 is CASSLRQANTDTQYF. In DNA form, the CDR3 reads TGCGCCAGCAGCCTGCGACAGGCGAATACAGATACGCAGTATTTT.

This chain links TRBV18 with TRBJ2-5; tentative D call: TRBD1 (6 bases). V was trimmed by 4 bases and J by 4 bases, leaving 16 bases between them. The CDR3 length is 15 residues. Germline V gene lookup returns CDR1 KGHSH and CDR2 LQKENI. DNA of the CDR3: TGTGCCAGCTCACAGGACAGCCAAGGAGGAGAGACCCAGTACTTC. Its protein is CASSQDSQGGETQYF.

Note on this clone: Other DNA sequences of this sample code for an identical CDR3. The rearrangement links TRBV5-1 to TRBJ1-2; D uncertain. The CDR3 is 12 amino acids. Germline CDR1 SGHRS, CDR2 YFSETQ. The V and J ends lost 4 bases and 6 bases respectively, with 10 bases between them. CDR3 bases: TGCGCCAGCAGCCTGGATGGGGATGGCTACACCTTC. Translation: CASSLDGDGYTF.

The gene calls are TRBV2 and TRBJ2-1, with TRBD2 identical over 12 bases. Germline loops: CDR1 SNHLY, CDR2 FYNNEI. The CDR3 has 15 amino acids. After removal of 6 bases from V and 2 bases from J, the junction contained 2 bases not matched to a gene. The CDR3 region is CASRRLAGAYNEQFF. CDR3 nucleotide sequence: TGTGCCAGCAGGAGACTAGCGGGGGCCTACAATGAGCAGTTCTTC.

The chain is built from TRBV28 and TRBJ1-1, with D perhaps TRBD1 (5 bases). The CDR3 length is 13 residues. V lost 4 bases, J lost 3 bases, and 9 bases lay in between. CDR1 MDHEN and CDR2 SYDVKM come from the germline V gene. The CDR3 sequence: CASSWSGDTEAFF. The DNA for the CDR3 is TGTGCCAGCAGTTGGTCGGGGGACACTGAAGCTTTCTTT.

This chain links TRBV7-9 with TRBJ2-7; 8 bases align to TRBD2. This CDR3 is 16 amino acids long. The germline V gene has CDR1 SEHNR and CDR2 FQNEAQ (reference sequence). With V trimmed by 4 bases and J by 1 base, 9 bases remained unmatched. For the CDR3, the DNA is TGTGCCAGCAGCTCGGTGGCGGGGGGAAGGTCCTACGAGCAGTACTTC. Amino acids: CASSSVAGGRSYEQYF.

As DNA, the CDR3 is TGTGCCAGCAGCGAACTAGACAGGTTGAATTCACCCCTCCACTTT. Its translation: CASSELDRLNSPLHF. This chain joins TRBV6-1 and TRBJ1-6; maybe TRBD1 (6 bases). This CDR3 is 15 amino acids long. Trimming left V 6 bases short and J 7 bases short, with 16 bases between. Germline loops: CDR1 MNHNS, CDR2 SASEGT.

The chain couples TRBV6-1 to TRBJ1-4; maybe TRBD1 (6 bases). The V end was cut by 7 bases, the J end by 0 bases, with 12 bases between. Germline V gene lookup returns CDR1 MNHNS and CDR2 SASEGT. The CDR3 runs to 15 residues. CDR3 nucleotides: TGTGCCAGCAAGGGACACTTTGCAACTAATGAAAAACTGTTTTTT. This sequence encodes CASKGHFATNEKLFF.

The genes are TRBV7-9 and TRBJ1-2; 9 nucleotides agree with TRBD1. Trimming took 5 bases from V and 5 from J; bases not matched to a gene: 12. The germline V gene encodes CDR1 SEHNR and CDR2 FQNEAQ (reference sequence). There are 16 residues in the CDR3. The CDR3 region has the DNA TGTGCCAGCAGCCTACTCAGGACAGGGGTGGGGTATGGCTACACCTTC. Its protein is CASSLLRTGVGYGYTF.